These 27 T cell receptor beta chains came from one sample sequenced in a study of blood T cell repertoires in COVID-19 (dated by TCRdb to 2019 to 2021). Libraries were made using the immunoSEQ multiplex PCR assay. The table was pulled from immuneACCESS by TCRdb, which kept in-frame rearrangements only. Such tables lose some clones; where checked, under half of the loss comes from unresolved V genes, and the rest has no known cause. The sample table shows tens of thousands of clones, and approximately 85% are seen once. The ten top clones hold roughly 13% of the sample. Sequenced sample: peripheral blood. The receptors come from a human donor in a cohort sampled during active COVID-19.

The chain joins TRBV10-3 to TRBJ2-5; a weak D match, TRBD2 (6 bases). This CDR3 is 14 amino acids long. The germline CDR1 and CDR2 sequences are ENHRY and SYGVKD. V was pared by 7 bases and J by 5 bases, with 17 bases between. As DNA, the CDR3 is TGTGCCATCAAATCGGACGCGGAGGGGGAGACCCAGTACTTC. Translation: CAIKSDAEGETQYF.

This clone was counted between two and nine times. V and J are TRBV7-9 and TRBJ2-2; 9 bases match TRBD1. The CDR3 has 16 residues. J lost 3 bases, V lost 6 bases, and 8 bases had no gene match. In germline, CDR1 is SEHNR, CDR2 FQNEAQ (reference sequence). The CDR3 nucleotides read TGTGCCAGCAGACTTCCGGGACAGGGAGACACCGGGGAGCTGTTTTTT. Translating gives CASRLPGQGDTGELFF.

This clone was observed a few times. The rearrangement uses TRBV19 and TRBJ2-7; 9 bases are a match to TRBD1. This CDR3 spans 15 amino acids. V trimming: 7 bases; J trimming: 4 bases; junction bases outside the gene matches: 11. Germline values: CDR1 LNHDA, CDR2 SQIVND (reference sequence). The CDR3 nucleotides read TGTGCCAGTACCGACGTCGGGACAGGGAATTACGAGCAGTACTTC. Translation gives CASTDVGTGNYEQYF. Together with reference TRBV19 and TRBJ2-7, the CDR3 gives the full variable domain: DGGITQSPKYLFRKEGQNVTLSCEQNLNHDAMYWYRQDPGQGLRLIYYSQIVNDFQKGDIAEGYSVSREKKESFPLTVTSAQKNPTAFYLCASTDVGTGNYEQYFGPGTRLTVT.

V and J are TRBV7-9 and TRBJ1-4; 7 bases fit TRBD1. Germline V CDR1 and CDR2: SEHNR, FQNEAQ (reference sequence). The ends lost 4 bases at V and 3 bases at J; junction bases unmatched: 5. This CDR3 is built from 15 residues. CDR3: CASSSRGLANEKLFF. Here the CDR3 DNA reads TGTGCCAGCAGCTCTAGGGGGCTGGCTAATGAAAAACTGTTTTTT. Full variable domain (remainder filled in from reference TRBV7-9 and TRBJ1-4): DTGVSQNPRHKITKRGQNVTFRCDPISEHNRLYWYRQTLGQGPEFLTYFQNEAQLEKSRLLSDRFSAERPKGSFSTLEIQRTEQGDSAMYLCASSSRGLANEKLFFGSGTQLSVL.

The chain couples TRBV11-2 to TRBJ2-7, with TRBD1 identical over 7 bases. The CDR3 runs 15 residues. Germline trimming cut 5 bases from V and 6 bases from J; bases unmatched to any gene: 13. Germline V gene data show CDR1 as SGHAT and CDR2 as FQNNGV. CDR3 residues: CASSRRGTDVSEQYF. CDR3 bases: TGTGCCAGCAGCAGGAGAGGGACAGACGTGTCCGAGCAGTACTTC. The whole variable domain, filled in from reference TRBV11-2 and TRBJ2-7, reads EAGVAQSPRYKIIEKRQSVAFWCNPISGHATLYWYQQILGQGPKLLIQFQNNGVVDDSQLPKDRFSAERLKGVDSTLKIQPAKLEDSAVYLCASSRRGTDVSEQYFGPGTRLTVT.

This clone was recorded once. The CDR3 DNA reads TGTGCCAGCAGCTTAGAAACAGCAACTAATGAAAAACTGTTTTTT. It specifies CASSLETATNEKLFF. The chain carries TRBV7-6 and TRBJ1-4; D remains ambiguous. CDR1 and CDR2 from the germline V gene are SGHVS and FNYEAQ. The ends were cut back, 1 base at V and 0 bases at J, with 6 bases in the middle. The CDR3 is made up of 15 amino acids.

The chain uses TRBV14 and TRBJ2-6; 9 bases align to TRBD1. The J segment lost 2 bases and the V segment lost 4 bases, leaving 6 bases of the junction unmatched. The germline gives CDR1 SGHDN, CDR2 FVKESK. The CDR3 length is 17 residues. For the CDR3, the DNA is TGTGCCAGCAGCCCCGGGACAGGGCGGGCTGGGGCCAACGTCCTGACTTTC. It specifies CASSPGTGRAGANVLTF.

This chain connects TRBV20-1 to TRBJ1-2, with a weak D call TRBD1 (5 bases). There are 14 residues in the CDR3. Trimming removed 3 bases at V and 0 bases at J, with 11 bases between. Looked up from germline, CDR1 is DFQATT and CDR2 is SNEGSKA (reference sequence). The CDR3 coding sequence is TGCAGTGCTAGTAACCAGGGCCCTAACTATGGCTACACCTTC. Residues: CSASNQGPNYGYTF.

V gene TRBV6-6 combines with J gene TRBJ1-2, with TRBD1 as a possible D gene (5 bases). V gave up 5 bases and J gave up 2 bases, with 9 bases separating them. Germline CDR1 MNHNY, CDR2 SVGAGI (reference sequence). The CDR3 runs 13 residues. The CDR3 loop reads CASSMGLNYGYTF. The CDR3 nucleotides read TGTGCCAGCAGTATGGGACTGAACTATGGCTACACCTTC.

This clone was observed a few times. The chain combines TRBV7-2 with TRBJ2-7, with D maybe TRBD2 (5 bases). CDR3 size: 14 residues. Trimming cost V 4 bases and J 7 bases, with 17 bases left between them. The germline V gene has CDR1 SGHTA and CDR2 FQGNSA. CDR3 sequence reads: CASSSRRAGTEQYF. For the CDR3, the DNA is TGTGCCAGCAGCTCCCGGCGGGCAGGTACTGAGCAGTACTTC. Looking up the rest from reference TRBV7-2 and TRBJ2-7 gives the full variable domain: GAGVSQSPSNKVTEKGKDVELRCDPISGHTALYWYRQSLGQGLEFLIYFQGNSAPDKSGLPSDRFSAERTGGSVSTLTIQRTQQEDSAVYLCASSSRRAGTEQYFGPGTRLTVT.

This chain joins TRBV6-5 and TRBJ2-7; 12 bases line up with TRBD2. This CDR3 is 15 amino acids long. V lost 6 bases to trimming and J lost 2 bases; unmatched junction nucleotides: 5. Germline V CDR1 and CDR2: MNHEY, SVGAGI. The DNA for the CDR3 is TGTGCCAGCAGCCCCCGACTAGCGGGGGCCTACGAGCAGTACTTC. Protein sequence: CASSPRLAGAYEQYF.

The sample holds one count of this clone. This chain links TRBV6-2 or TRBV6-3 with TRBJ2-1, with TRBD1 matching over 8 bases. This CDR3 spans 15 amino acids. Per germline, CDR1 MNHEY and CDR2 SVGEGT. Trimming cost V 5 bases and J 5 bases; bases outside gene matches: 8. The CDR3 sequence is CASSRDRSGHNEQFF. CDR3 bases: TGTGCCAGCAGTCGGGACAGGTCAGGGCACAATGAGCAGTTCTTC.

The chain uses TRBV30 and TRBJ2-1, with 15 bases fitting TRBD2. Germline V gene lookup returns CDR1 GTSNPN and CDR2 SVGIG (reference sequence). This CDR3 comprises 15 residues. The V and J ends lost 3 bases and 6 bases, in that order; junction bases with no gene match: 3. The CDR3 region has the DNA TGTGCCTGGAGCGAGGGACTAGCGGGAGGCAATGAGCAGTTCTTC. Its translation is CAWSEGLAGGNEQFF.

This chain connects TRBV4-1 to TRBJ2-7, with 8 bases aligning to TRBD1. Per germline, CDR1 MGHRA and CDR2 YSYEKL. The length of the CDR3 is 18 residues. Trimming took 1 base from V and 3 from J; bases not matched to a gene: 14. The CDR3 reads CASSQVGRQGSPFYEQYF. The CDR3 bases are TGCGCCAGCAGCCAAGTCGGGAGACAGGGGTCTCCTTTCTACGAGCAGTACTTC.

The chain uses TRBV4-3 and TRBJ1-5; TRBD1 matches 7 bases. Looked up from germline, CDR1 is LGHNA and CDR2 is YSLEER. The CDR3 is 17 residues long. Losses at the gene ends were 3 bases for V and 4 bases for J; bases not matched to a gene: 12. The CDR3 bases are TGCGCCAGCAGCCATGAAGAGGGACAGTCTTGGAATCAGCCCCAGCATTTT. The encoded protein is CASSHEEGQSWNQPQHF.

This clone occurred once. This CDR3 reads CASSEASTSTGELFF. In DNA form, the CDR3 reads TGTGCCAGCAGTGAAGCGTCAACTAGCACCGGGGAGCTGTTTTTT. The gene calls are TRBV2 and TRBJ2-2; tentatively, D is TRBD2 (5 bases). Germline V gene data show CDR1 as SNHLY and CDR2 as FYNNEI. The CDR3 covers 15 residues. V was pared by 0 bases and J by 4 bases, with 9 bases between.

V gene TRBV4-2 combines with J gene TRBJ2-7, with 8 bases fitting TRBD1. CDR3 length: 12 residues. V dropped 4 bases and J dropped 6; count of bases not matched to a gene: 2. Germline values: CDR1 LGHNA, CDR2 YNFKEQ. The CDR3 spells CASSPDRVEQYF. The CDR3 DNA follows: TGTGCCAGCAGCCCGGACAGGGTCGAGCAGTACTTC.

V is TRBV24-1 and J is TRBJ1-2, with a weak D call TRBD1 (6 bases). Germline loops: CDR1 KGHDR, CDR2 SFDVKD. V shed 4 bases and J shed 5 bases, with 16 bases lying between them. This CDR3 region has 15 residues. CDR3 sequence reads: CATSDHRAREYGYTF. The CDR3 DNA sequence: TGTGCCACCAGTGACCACAGGGCGAGGGAGTATGGCTACACCTTC.

The chain employs TRBV6-5 and TRBJ2-1, with D maybe TRBD2 (5 bases). With 8 bases removed from V and 7 bases from J, the gap between germline ends came to 12 bases. The CDR3 runs 12 residues. The germline gives CDR1 MNHEY, CDR2 SVGAGI. The CDR3 DNA follows: TGTGCCAGCCATGGAGGAGTGAATGAGCAGTTCTTC. Translating gives CASHGGVNEQFF.

J is TRBJ2-1 and V is TRBV28; 15 positions match TRBD2. Germline CDR1 reads MDHEN; CDR2 reads SYDVKM. The CDR3 length is 18 residues. V lost 6 bases to trimming and J lost 7 bases; unmatched junction nucleotides: 13. The CDR3 DNA follows: TGTGCCAGCAGGGCCCGGACTAGCGGGAGGGCCGTTTTTAATGAGCAGTTCTTC. The encoded protein is CASRARTSGRAVFNEQFF.

The V gene is TRBV5-8, the J gene TRBJ2-7, with 7 bases that match TRBD1. This CDR3 has 14 amino acids. Looked up from germline, CDR1 is SGHTS and CDR2 is YDEGEE. V shed 4 bases and J 5 bases; nucleotides not matched to a gene: 9. In DNA form, the CDR3 reads TGTGCCAGCAGCCCGGGACAGAGAGACGACGAGCAGTACTTC. It specifies CASSPGQRDDEQYF.

The CDR3 reads CSVGEGGAGTYEQYF. In nucleotides, the CDR3 is TGCAGCGTTGGCGAAGGGGGCGCGGGGACCTACGAGCAGTACTTC. The chain is built from TRBV29-1 and TRBJ2-7, with D perhaps matching TRBD1 (7 bases). Trimming removed 4 bases from V and 2 bases from J, with 18 bases in between. CDR1 and CDR2 from the germline V gene are SQVTM and ANQGSEA. There are 15 residues in the CDR3.

The chain uses TRBV3-1 (or the pseudogene TRBV3-2) and TRBJ2-1, with 13 bases matching TRBD2. With V trimmed by 5 bases and J by 5 bases, 3 bases remained unmatched. CDR3 length: 15 amino acids. CDR1 is LGHDT, CDR2 YNNKEL, per germline (reference sequence). The CDR3 DNA reads TGTGCCAGCAGCTTGACTAGCGGGGGGAACAATGAGCAGTTCTTC. Protein sequence: CASSLTSGGNNEQFF.

The rearrangement links TRBV4-3 to TRBJ1-5, with D uncertain. CDR3 length: 12 residues. Germline assignment: CDR1 LGHNA and CDR2 YSLEER. V dropped 9 bases and J dropped 5 bases, with 11 bases sitting between them. CDR3 region: CARIQIYQPQHF. CDR3 nucleotides: TGCGCCAGAATCCAGATCTATCAGCCCCAGCATTTT.

In nucleotides, the CDR3 is TGCGCCAGCAGCCAAATCAGGACAGGAGAGACCCAGTACTTC. As protein: CASSQIRTGETQYF. This chain uses TRBV4-3 with TRBJ2-5, with 7 bases fitting TRBD1. Trimming at V came to 2 bases and at J to 4 bases, leaving 4 bases not matched to a gene. The CDR3 length is 14 residues. Germline lookup yields CDR1 LGHNA and CDR2 YSLEER.

J is TRBJ2-7 and V is TRBV11-1, with TRBD2 matching over 8 bases. J was trimmed by 2 bases and V by 2 bases; bases with no gene match: 5. The CDR3 covers 15 residues. CDR1 is SGHAT and CDR2 is FQDESV in the germline V gene (reference sequence). The CDR3: CASSLSAGGPYEQYF. The CDR3 region has the DNA TGTGCCAGCAGCTTATCTGCGGGAGGTCCCTACGAGCAGTACTTC.

This clone has a single count. The missing conserved phenylalanine or tryptophan at the end of this CDR3 makes a read error likely. It is unclear where the CDR3 begins or ends on the DNA, so no DNA is shown, and the CDR3 is as TCRdb lists it. The CDR3 is CASSDRTGGILRAVL. V is TRBV6-4 and J is TRBJ2-7; no check of the table's D call, TRBD1, against the DNA was made. With termini counted, the CDR3 has 15 amino acids. Germline V CDR1 and CDR2: MRHNA, SNTAGT.